The table lists the clone carrying this T cell receptor beta chain with a few counts. This sample stems from a study of early T cells in non-severe SARS-CoV-2 infection. TCRdb reanalysed the 5' RACE reads using MiXCR and keeps one entry per CDR3 protein. The top ten clones hold less than 3% of a sample with 70,000 to 80,000 distinct CDR3 sequences, about an eighth of them seen once. The sequence came from an adult who was a healthcare worker with PCR-confirmed SARS-CoV-2 infection or an uninfected control (not recorded which). The sequences come from whole blood, collected at baseline.

The CDR3 loop reads CASSPQGLLSGANVLTF. CDR3 bases: TGTGCCAGCAGCCCACAGGGTCTCTTGTCCGGGGCCAACGTCCTGACTTTC. The genes are TRBV7-6 and TRBJ2-6; weak D call: TRBD1 (6 bases). The V gene's germline CDR1 is SGHVS and CDR2 FNYEAQ. CDR3 length equals 17 residues. V lost 5 bases and J 4 bases, leaving 18 bases between the germline ends.